What follows is one T cell receptor beta chain and its context. CD45RO negativity and positive selection for CCR7 defined naive CD8 cells, a population that excluded terminally differentiated effector memory CD45RA+ cells. Genomic DNA of each subset was evenly split across several immunoSEQ plates. Clones were sequenced by immunoSEQ multiplex PCR, and TCRdb holds only the in-frame ones, with some missing. The sample has over 2,000,000 clones, around 95% seen once. The data derive from a study of shared clonotypes between healthy human individuals. Study background: Donors, aged 18 to 49, were a couple of women and three men.

The source is a man aged 18-30 years in good health. Some clones in this sample may be carry-over from other donors' samples. Sequencing was done on a sample of naive CD8+ T cells from PBMCs.

CDR3 residues: CASSQSLAGEDTGELFF. In DNA form, the CDR3 reads TGTGCCAGCAGCCAGTCTTTAGCGGGAGAAGACACCGGGGAGCTGTTTTTT. The gene calls are TRBV4-2 and TRBJ2-2; 9 bases map to TRBD2. With 3 bases clipped from V and 3 bases from J, the junction kept 8 bases outside the gene matches. Germline CDR1 is LGHNA and CDR2 is YNFKEQ. The CDR3 has 17 amino acids.